This T cell receptor (beta chain) was observed in a study of T cells after posttransplantation cyclophosphamide. Whole-study results and caveats: Donor-recipient repertoire similarity was low at 1-2 months, rising over year one.

Assay: immunoSEQ multiplex PCR; the TCRdb copy retains only in-frame clones and omits some. The profile covers some 66,000 clones, with roughly 95% appearing a single time and roughly 2.9% taken by the ten largest. This clone was detected only once. Its antigen is undetermined. This TCR derives from a woman aged 25 to 39 in good health and a related stem cell transplant donor. Sample: PBMCs.

This chain's CDR3 is CAWSATTEAFF. The CDR3, as DNA: TGTGCCTGGAGTGCGACCACTGAAGCTTTCTTT. The chain joins TRBV30 to TRBJ1-1; D remains unclear. Germline values: CDR1 GTSNPN, CDR2 SVGIG (reference sequence). V was pared by 1 base and J by 4 bases, with 4 bases between. This CDR3 spans 11 amino acids.